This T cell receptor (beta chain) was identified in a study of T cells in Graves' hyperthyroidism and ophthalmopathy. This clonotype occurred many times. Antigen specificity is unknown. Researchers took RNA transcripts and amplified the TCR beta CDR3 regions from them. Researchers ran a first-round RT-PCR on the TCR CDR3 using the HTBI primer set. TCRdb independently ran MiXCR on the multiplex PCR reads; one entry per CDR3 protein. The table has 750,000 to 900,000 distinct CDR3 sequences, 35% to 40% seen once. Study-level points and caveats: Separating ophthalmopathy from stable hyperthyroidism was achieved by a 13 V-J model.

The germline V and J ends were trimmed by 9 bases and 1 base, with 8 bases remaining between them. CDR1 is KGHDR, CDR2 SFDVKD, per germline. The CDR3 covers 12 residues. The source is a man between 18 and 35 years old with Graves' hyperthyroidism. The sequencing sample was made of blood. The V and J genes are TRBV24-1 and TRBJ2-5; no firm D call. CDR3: CATATSQETQYF. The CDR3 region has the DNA TGTGCCACCGCGACAAGCCAAGAGACCCAGTACTTC.